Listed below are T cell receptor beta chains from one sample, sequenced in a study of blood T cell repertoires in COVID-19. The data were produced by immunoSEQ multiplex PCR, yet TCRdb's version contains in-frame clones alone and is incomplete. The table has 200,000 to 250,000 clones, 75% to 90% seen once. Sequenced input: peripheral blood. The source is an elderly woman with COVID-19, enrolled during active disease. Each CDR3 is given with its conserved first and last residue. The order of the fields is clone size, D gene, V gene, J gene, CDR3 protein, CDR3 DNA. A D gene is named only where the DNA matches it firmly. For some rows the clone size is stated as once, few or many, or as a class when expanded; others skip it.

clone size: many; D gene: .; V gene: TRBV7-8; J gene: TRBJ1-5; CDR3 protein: CASSLQGSQPQHF; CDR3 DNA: TGTGCCAGCAGCCTTCAGGGCAGTCAGCCCCAGCATTTT
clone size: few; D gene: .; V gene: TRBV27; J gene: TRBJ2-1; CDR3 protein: CASFRQDRNEQFF; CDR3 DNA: TGTGCCAGTTTCCGACAAGATCGCAATGAGCAGTTCTTC
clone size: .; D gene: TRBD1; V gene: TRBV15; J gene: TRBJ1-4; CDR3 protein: CATSGKQGAIEKLFF; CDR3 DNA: TGTGCCACCAGCGGCAAACAGGGGGCAATTGAAAAACTGTTTTTT
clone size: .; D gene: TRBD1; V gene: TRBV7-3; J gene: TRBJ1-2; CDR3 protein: CASSLSPRDRGHGYTF; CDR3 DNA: TGTGCCAGCAGCCTGTCCCCCCGGGACAGGGGACATGGCTACACCTTC
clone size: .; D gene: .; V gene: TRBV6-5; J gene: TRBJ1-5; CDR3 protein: CASSWERSNQPQHF; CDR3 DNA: TGTGCCAGCAGTTGGGAGAGAAGCAATCAGCCCCAGCATTTT
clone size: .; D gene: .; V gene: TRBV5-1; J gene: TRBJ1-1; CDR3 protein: CASSPRTAAAEAFF; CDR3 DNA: TGCGCCAGCAGCCCTCGGACAGCCGCCGCTGAAGCTTTCTTT
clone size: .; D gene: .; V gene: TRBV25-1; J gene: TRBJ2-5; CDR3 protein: CATSQRGGETQYF; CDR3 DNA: TGTGCCACCAGTCAGCGAGGTGGAGAGACCCAGTACTTC
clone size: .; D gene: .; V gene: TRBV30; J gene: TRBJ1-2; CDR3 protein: CAWSLGGRAYGYTF; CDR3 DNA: TGTGCCTGGAGTTTGGGGGGGAGGGCCTATGGCTACACCTTC
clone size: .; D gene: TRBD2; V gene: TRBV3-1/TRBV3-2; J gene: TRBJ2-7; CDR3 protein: CASSQGRLAGDYEQYF; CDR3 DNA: TGTGCCAGCAGCCAAGGACGCCTAGCGGGTGACTACGAGCAGTACTTC
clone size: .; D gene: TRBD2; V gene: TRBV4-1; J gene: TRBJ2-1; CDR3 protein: CASSQASTSGGANEQFF; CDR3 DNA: TGCGCCAGCAGCCAAGCCTCGACTAGCGGGGGGGCGAATGAGCAGTTCTTC
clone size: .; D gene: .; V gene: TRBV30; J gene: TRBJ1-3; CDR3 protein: CAWSVPGSGNTIYF; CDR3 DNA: TGTGCCTGGAGTGTACCAGGGTCTGGAAACACCATATATTTT
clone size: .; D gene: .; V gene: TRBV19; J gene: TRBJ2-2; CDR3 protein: CASSISGGIRTGELFF; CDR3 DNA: TGTGCCAGTAGTATTTCGGGCGGGATCCGGACCGGGGAGCTGTTTTTT
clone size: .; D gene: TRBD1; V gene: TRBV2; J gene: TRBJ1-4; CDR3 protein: CASSEGTGALRKLFF; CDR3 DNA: TGTGCCAGCAGTGAGGGGACAGGGGCCTTACGGAAACTGTTTTTT